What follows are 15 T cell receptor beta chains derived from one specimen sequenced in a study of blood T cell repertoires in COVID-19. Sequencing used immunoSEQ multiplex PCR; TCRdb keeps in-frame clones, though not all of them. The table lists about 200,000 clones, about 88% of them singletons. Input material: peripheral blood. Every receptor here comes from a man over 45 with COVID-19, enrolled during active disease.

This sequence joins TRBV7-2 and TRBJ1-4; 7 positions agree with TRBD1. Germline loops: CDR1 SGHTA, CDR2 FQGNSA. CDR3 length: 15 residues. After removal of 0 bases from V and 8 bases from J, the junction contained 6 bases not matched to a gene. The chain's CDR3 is CASSLADRWEEKLFF. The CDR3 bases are TGTGCCAGCAGCTTAGCGGACAGGTGGGAGGAAAAACTGTTTTTT.

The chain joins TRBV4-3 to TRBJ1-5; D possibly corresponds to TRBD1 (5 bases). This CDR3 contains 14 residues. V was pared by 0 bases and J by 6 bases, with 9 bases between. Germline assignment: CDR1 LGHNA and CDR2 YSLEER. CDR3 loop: CASSQDRVGQPQHF. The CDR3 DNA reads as TGCGCCAGCAGCCAAGACAGGGTCGGTCAGCCCCAGCATTTT.

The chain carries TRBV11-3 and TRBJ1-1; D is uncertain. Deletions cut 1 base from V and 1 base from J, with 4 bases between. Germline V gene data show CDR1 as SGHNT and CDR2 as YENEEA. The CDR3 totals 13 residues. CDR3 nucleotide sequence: TGTGCCAGCAGCTTAGGAGAGAACACTGAAGCTTTCTTT. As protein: CASSLGENTEAFF.

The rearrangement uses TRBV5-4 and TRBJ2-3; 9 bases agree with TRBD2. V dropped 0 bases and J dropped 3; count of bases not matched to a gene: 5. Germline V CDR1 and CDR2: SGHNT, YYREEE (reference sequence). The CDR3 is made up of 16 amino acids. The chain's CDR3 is CASSLGVAGATDTQYF. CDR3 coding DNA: TGTGCCAGCAGCTTGGGTGTAGCGGGAGCTACAGATACGCAGTATTTT. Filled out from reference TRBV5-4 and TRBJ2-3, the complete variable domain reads ETGVTQSPTHLIKTRGQQVTLRCSSQSGHNTVSWYQQALGQGPQFIFQYYREEENGRGNFPPRFSGLQFPNYSSELNVNALELDDSALYLCASSLGVAGATDTQYFGPGTRLTVL.

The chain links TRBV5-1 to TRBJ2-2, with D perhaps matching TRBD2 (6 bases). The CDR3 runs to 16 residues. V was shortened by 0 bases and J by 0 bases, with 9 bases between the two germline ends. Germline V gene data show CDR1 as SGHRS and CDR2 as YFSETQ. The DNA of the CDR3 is TGCGCCAGCAGCTTGGTTACGGGGGCGAACACCGGGGAGCTGTTTTTT. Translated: CASSLVTGANTGELFF.

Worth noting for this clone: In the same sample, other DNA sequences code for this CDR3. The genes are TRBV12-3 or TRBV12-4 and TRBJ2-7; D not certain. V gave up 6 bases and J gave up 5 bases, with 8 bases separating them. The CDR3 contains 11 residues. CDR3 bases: TGTGCCAGCAGCCGCACTAACGAGCAGTACTTC. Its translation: CASSRTNEQYF.

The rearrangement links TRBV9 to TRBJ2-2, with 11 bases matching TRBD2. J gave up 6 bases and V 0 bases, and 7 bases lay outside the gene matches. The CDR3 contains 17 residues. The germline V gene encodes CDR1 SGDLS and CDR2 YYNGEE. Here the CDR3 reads CASSVVAGGPLAGELFF. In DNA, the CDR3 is TGTGCCAGCAGCGTAGTAGCGGGAGGGCCCCTCGCCGGGGAGCTGTTTTTT. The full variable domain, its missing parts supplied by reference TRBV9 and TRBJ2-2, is DSGVTQTPKHLITATGQRVTLRCSPRSGDLSVYWYQQSLDQGLQFLIQYYNGEERAKGNILERFSAQQFPDLHSELNLSSLELGDSALYFCASSVVAGGPLAGELFFGEGSRLTVL.

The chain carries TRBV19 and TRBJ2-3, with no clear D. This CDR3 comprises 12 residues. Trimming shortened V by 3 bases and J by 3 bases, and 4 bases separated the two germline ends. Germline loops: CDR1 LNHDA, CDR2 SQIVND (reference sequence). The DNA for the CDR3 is TGTGCCAGTAGTATCTCGACAGATACGCAGTATTTT. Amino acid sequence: CASSISTDTQYF.

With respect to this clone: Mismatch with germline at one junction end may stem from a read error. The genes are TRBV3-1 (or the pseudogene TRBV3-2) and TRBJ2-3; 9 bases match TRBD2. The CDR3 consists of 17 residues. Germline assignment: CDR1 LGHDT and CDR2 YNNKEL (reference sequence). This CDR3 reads CTSSQLRASGIEDTQYF. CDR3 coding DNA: TGTACCAGCAGCCAACTGAGGGCTAGCGGGATTGAGGATACGCAGTATTTT.

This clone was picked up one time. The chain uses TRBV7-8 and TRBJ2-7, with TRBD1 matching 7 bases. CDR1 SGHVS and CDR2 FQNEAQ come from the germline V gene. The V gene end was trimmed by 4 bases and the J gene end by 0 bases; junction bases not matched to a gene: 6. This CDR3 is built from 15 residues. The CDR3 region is CASSSHRGPSYEQYF. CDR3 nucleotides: TGTGCCAGCAGCTCACACAGGGGACCCTCCTACGAGCAGTACTTC.

For the CDR3, the DNA is TGTGCCAGCAGCCCGACTAGCGGGAGTCACAATGAGCAGTTCTTC. Translating it yields CASSPTSGSHNEQFF. The chain carries TRBV5-4 and TRBJ2-1; TRBD2 aligns across 12 bases. Germline loops: CDR1 SGHNT, CDR2 YYREEE (reference sequence). J was trimmed by 5 bases and V by 4 bases; bases with no gene match: 4. This CDR3 is built from 15 residues.

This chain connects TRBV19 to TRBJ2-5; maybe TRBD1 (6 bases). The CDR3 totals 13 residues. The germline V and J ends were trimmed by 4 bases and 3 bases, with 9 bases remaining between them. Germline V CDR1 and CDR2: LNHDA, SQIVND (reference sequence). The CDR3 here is CASSRTGKETQYF. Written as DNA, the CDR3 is TGTGCCAGTAGTAGAACAGGGAAAGAGACCCAGTACTTC.

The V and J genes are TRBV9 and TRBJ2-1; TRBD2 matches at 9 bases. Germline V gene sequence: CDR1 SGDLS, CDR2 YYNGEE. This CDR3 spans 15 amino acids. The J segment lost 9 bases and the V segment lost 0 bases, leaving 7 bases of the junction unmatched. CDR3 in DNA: TGTGCCAGCAGCGTAGGTCCAGCGGGAGGCAGTGAGCAGTTCTTC. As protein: CASSVGPAGGSEQFF. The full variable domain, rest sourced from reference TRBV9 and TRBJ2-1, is DSGVTQTPKHLITATGQRVTLRCSPRSGDLSVYWYQQSLDQGLQFLIQYYNGEERAKGNILERFSAQQFPDLHSELNLSSLELGDSALYFCASSVGPAGGSEQFFGPGTRLTVL.

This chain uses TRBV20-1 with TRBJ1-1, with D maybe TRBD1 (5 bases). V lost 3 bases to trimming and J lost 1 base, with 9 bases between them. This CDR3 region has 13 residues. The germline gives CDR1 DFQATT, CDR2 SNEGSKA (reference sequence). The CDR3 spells CSASLQGNTEAFF. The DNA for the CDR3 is TGCAGTGCTAGTCTTCAGGGGAACACTGAAGCTTTCTTT.

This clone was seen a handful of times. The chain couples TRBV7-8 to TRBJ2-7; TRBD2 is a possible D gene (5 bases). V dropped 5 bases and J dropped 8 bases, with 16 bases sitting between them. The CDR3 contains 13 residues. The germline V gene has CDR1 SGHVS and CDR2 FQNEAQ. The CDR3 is CASSLRRGSQQYF. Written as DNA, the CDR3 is TGTGCCAGCAGCCTTAGGAGAGGGAGTCAGCAGTACTTC.